The 12 T cell receptor beta chains below were found in one sample sequenced in a study of PD-1 blockade in classical Hodgkin lymphoma. Time point given: cycle 4 day 1 (C4D1), after 5 to 7 weeks of nivolumab. Every patient was affected by relapse after autologous stem cell transplantation, while exposure to brentuximab vedotin was not uniform. CD4+ T cells were purified from thawed PBMCs by negative selection. Some clones are missing from TCRdb's copy, which holds only in-frame ones; the method was immunoSEQ multiplex PCR. The sample consists of fewer than 25,000 clones, 83% of them appearing once. The material sequenced was CD4+ T cells from blood, taken before the fourth cycle of nivolumab. Every receptor here comes from a human donor with classical Hodgkin lymphoma.

The chain couples TRBV5-1 to TRBJ2-2, with D possibly matching TRBD2 (5 bases). Looked up from germline, CDR1 is SGHRS and CDR2 is YFSETQ. This CDR3 is built from 14 residues. V lost 0 bases, J lost 2 bases, and 5 bases lay in between. CDR3 protein: CASSLGLNTGELFF. CDR3 nucleotide sequence: TGCGCCAGCAGCTTGGGACTAAACACCGGGGAGCTGTTTTTT.

V is TRBV5-1 and J is TRBJ2-1, with 9 nucleotides matching TRBD2. J was trimmed by 0 bases and V by 5 bases; bases with no gene match: 12. This CDR3 comprises 18 residues. The germline gives CDR1 SGHRS, CDR2 YFSETQ. For the CDR3, the DNA is TGCGCCAGCAGACAAGCGGGAGGTCCCTTTAGCTCCTACAATGAGCAGTTCTTC. It is translated as CASRQAGGPFSSYNEQFF.

The V call is TRBV6-5, the J call TRBJ1-5; perhaps TRBD1 as D (5 bases). The CDR3 extends over 14 amino acids. Trimming stripped 5 bases from V and 9 bases from J, with 17 bases between. CDR1 is MNHEY, CDR2 SVGAGI, per germline. Here the CDR3 DNA reads TGTGCCAGCAGTAGGACAAGGGGACCCTGGCCCCAGCATTTT. This codes for CASSRTRGPWPQHF.

This sequence joins TRBV2 and TRBJ1-1; no firm D call. The CDR3 sequence is 14 residues long. Trimming took 3 bases from V and 0 from J, leaving 8 bases between them. Germline assignment: CDR1 SNHLY and CDR2 FYNNEI. The chain's CDR3 is CASSDHGMNTEAFF. DNA for the CDR3: TGTGCCAGCAGTGATCATGGTATGAACACTGAAGCTTTCTTT.

The chain is built from TRBV5-4 and TRBJ2-2, with 8 bases aligning to TRBD2. The CDR3 covers 14 residues. The germline gives CDR1 SGHNT, CDR2 YYREEE (reference sequence). The J segment lost 6 bases and the V segment lost 2 bases, leaving 3 bases of the junction unmatched. CDR3 in DNA: TGTGCCAGCAGCTTAGCGGGAGTGGCCGGGGAGCTGTTTTTT. Its translation: CASSLAGVAGELFF.

This clone was detected once. This chain joins TRBV5-5 and TRBJ2-1, with 7 bases aligning to TRBD1. Trimming at V came to 5 bases and at J to 0 bases, leaving 2 bases not matched to a gene. Germline loops: CDR1 SGHKS, CDR2 YYEKEE (reference sequence). The CDR3 runs 14 residues. CDR3 in DNA: TGTGCCAGCAGGAGACAGGGCTCCTACAATGAGCAGTTCTTC. This encodes CASRRQGSYNEQFF.

This sequence joins TRBV2 and TRBJ2-1; D gene unclear. Per germline, CDR1 SNHLY and CDR2 FYNNEI. CDR3 length: 11 amino acids. V lost 1 base to trimming and J lost 7 bases, with 2 bases between them. The CDR3 is CASSEVNEQFF. The CDR3, as DNA: TGTGCCAGCAGTGAAGTTAATGAGCAGTTCTTC.

This clone was seen a single time. The J gene is TRBJ2-3, the V gene TRBV5-4; TRBD2 matches 8 bases. V trimming: 1 base; J trimming: 0 bases; junction bases outside the gene matches: 4. The CDR3 sequence is 16 residues long. Looked up from germline, CDR1 is SGHNT and CDR2 is YYREEE (reference sequence). The CDR3 DNA follows: TGTGCCAGCAGCTTGAATCGGGGGGGTAGCACAGATACGCAGTATTTT. As protein: CASSLNRGGSTDTQYF.

The chain employs TRBV18 and TRBJ2-5; 7 positions agree with TRBD2. Germline V gene sequence: CDR1 KGHSH, CDR2 LQKENI. This CDR3 spans 17 amino acids. V was clipped by 1 base and J by 5 bases; unmatched bases: 13. This CDR3 reads CASSPRRGLLGSETQYF. CDR3 sequence (DNA): TGTGCCAGCTCACCACGGCGGGGGTTATTAGGATCGGAGACCCAGTACTTC.

The chain links TRBV10-3 to TRBJ2-5; 11 nucleotides line up with TRBD2. V was pared by 2 bases and J by 2 bases, with 1 base of the junction left unmatched. The germline V gene has CDR1 ENHRY and CDR2 SYGVKD. The CDR3 is 15 amino acids. In DNA form, the CDR3 reads TGTGCCATCAGTGAGACTAGCGGGGGACAAGAGACCCAGTACTTC. Protein: CAISETSGGQETQYF.

The table lists this clone with a few counts. The chain links TRBV18 to TRBJ1-3, with 9 bases that match TRBD1. Trimming removed 3 bases from V and 4 bases from J; junction bases left unmatched: 4. The germline gives CDR1 KGHSH, CDR2 LQKENI. The CDR3 contains 15 residues. CDR3: CASSPGQGGGNTIYF. The CDR3 DNA reads TGTGCCAGCTCACCGGGACAGGGAGGAGGAAACACCATATATTTT. Based on the CDR3 plus reference TRBV18 and TRBJ1-3, the full variable domain is NAGVMQNPRHLVRRRGQEARLRCSPMKGHSHVYWYRQLPEEGLKFMVYLQKENIIDESGMPKERFSAEFPKEGPSILRIQQVVRGDSAAYFCASSPGQGGGNTIYFGEGSWLTVV.

This clone has only one observation. This chain connects TRBV10-3 to TRBJ2-3, with 7 bases aligning to TRBD2. The CDR3 is 16 residues long. The trim removed 8 bases at V and 2 bases at J, leaving 13 bases unmatched. Germline CDR1 is ENHRY and CDR2 is SYGVKD. CDR3 amino acids: CAIGTLAETDTDTQYF. The CDR3 bases are TGTGCCATCGGGACTCTAGCGGAAACTGACACAGATACGCAGTATTTT.